One and the same sample provided the 14 T cell receptor beta chains below, sequenced in a study of T cell responses to AZD1222 COVID-19 vaccine. TCRdb's table, derived via immunoSEQ multiplex PCR, lists solely in-frame clones and lacks some. The sample yields about 140,000 clones, 92% seen once. Sequences were derived from peripheral blood, sampled on day 0 of AZD1222 vaccination. All receptors derive from an adult in good health.

The chain uses TRBV7-2 and TRBJ2-2; the D is unclear. The CDR3 runs 15 residues. Trimming shortened V by 1 base and J by 6 bases, and 12 bases separated the two germline ends. Germline values: CDR1 SGHTA, CDR2 FQGNSA. For the CDR3, the DNA is TGTGCCAGCAGCTTAGTTGGCCCTGTTGCCGGGGAGCTGTTTTTT. It is translated as CASSLVGPVAGELFF.

This chain uses TRBV13 with TRBJ1-4; 8 bases align to TRBD1. The CDR3 extends over 16 amino acids. Germline-derived CDR1 and CDR2 are PRHDT and FYEKMQ (reference sequence). V dropped 0 bases and J dropped 12; count of bases not matched to a gene: 12. CDR3 residues: CASSLGGHQGAAELFF. In DNA, the CDR3 is TGTGCCAGCAGCTTAGGGGGTCACCAGGGGGCTGCGGAACTGTTTTTT.

The chain employs TRBV10-1 and TRBJ1-1, with D possibly TRBD1 on 6 matching bases. V was shortened by 6 bases and J by 8 bases, with 13 bases between the two germline ends. Germline CDR1 and CDR2: WNHNN and SYGVQD (reference sequence). This CDR3 has 12 amino acids. Written as DNA, the CDR3 is TGCGCCAGCAGCGCAACCGGGGGCGAAGCTTTCTTT. It specifies CASSATGGEAFF.

This chain connects TRBV6-1 to TRBJ2-7; D remains unclear. The length of the CDR3 is 13 residues. CDR1 is MNHNS and CDR2 is SASEGT in the germline V gene. V was pared by 0 bases and J by 1 base, with 4 bases between. For the CDR3, the DNA is TGTGCCAGCAGTGAAGCGCGATCCTACGAGCAGTACTTC. This translates into CASSEARSYEQYF.

The chain uses TRBV7-2 and TRBJ2-7, with D perhaps matching TRBD1 or TRBD2 (5 bases each). V was clipped by 2 bases and J by 2 bases, with 13 bases between them. Germline CDR1 and CDR2: SGHTA and FQGNSA. The CDR3 contains 15 residues. CDR3 protein: CASSLLGVSAYEQYF. The CDR3 DNA follows: TGTGCCAGCAGCTTATTGGGGGTCTCGGCCTACGAGCAGTACTTC. The full variable domain, completed using reference TRBV7-2 and TRBJ2-7, is GAGVSQSPSNKVTEKGKDVELRCDPISGHTALYWYRQSLGQGLEFLIYFQGNSAPDKSGLPSDRFSAERTGGSVSTLTIQRTQQEDSAVYLCASSLLGVSAYEQYFGPGTRLTVT.

The chain carries TRBV4-2 and TRBJ2-7, with TRBD2 matching over 8 bases. V was pared by 3 bases and J by 4 bases, with 8 bases of the junction left unmatched. The CDR3 is 15 amino acids. Germline CDR1 and CDR2: LGHNA and YNFKEQ. The CDR3 DNA is TGTGCCAGCAGCCAGGCCAGCGGGAGTAGGTACGAGCAGTACTTC. Translated, it gives CASSQASGSRYEQYF.

The rearrangement joins TRBV3-1 (or the pseudogene TRBV3-2) to TRBJ1-2; D perhaps matches TRBD1 (6 bases). This CDR3 has 12 amino acids. Germline values: CDR1 LGHDT, CDR2 YNNKEL (reference sequence). Between the trimmed V and J ends, which lost 5 bases and 5 bases, there was a span of 9 bases. In DNA form, the CDR3 reads TGTGCCAGCAGCGCGGACAGTTATGGCTACACCTTC. Its translation is CASSADSYGYTF.

This chain connects TRBV7-9 to TRBJ2-1; maybe TRBD1 (7 bases). V gave up 1 base and J gave up 9 bases, with 16 bases separating them. CDR1 and CDR2 from the germline V gene are SEHNR and FQNEAQ (reference sequence). This CDR3 has 15 amino acids. CDR3 sequence: CASSLGQGGQGEQFF. The DNA for the CDR3 is TGTGCCAGCAGCTTAGGGCAGGGGGGTCAGGGTGAGCAGTTCTTC.

The gene calls are TRBV3-1 (or the pseudogene TRBV3-2) and TRBJ2-3; 7 bases match TRBD2. The germline V gene has CDR1 LGHDT and CDR2 YNNKEL (reference sequence). Trimming removed 2 bases from V and 0 bases from J; junction bases left unmatched: 8. There are 17 residues in the CDR3. CDR3 sequence reads: CASSQLSGRTSTDTQYF. The CDR3 DNA follows: TGTGCCAGCAGCCAACTTAGCGGGCGTACTAGCACAGATACGCAGTATTTT.

This chain links TRBV28 with TRBJ1-4; D gene uncertain. V gave up 8 bases and J gave up 4 bases, with 5 bases separating them. CDR1 and CDR2 from the germline V gene are MDHEN and SYDVKM. This CDR3 region has 11 residues. The CDR3 bases are TGTGCCAGCGTGGGTAATGAAAAACTGTTTTTT. This sequence encodes CASVGNEKLFF.

This rearrangement joins TRBV18 to TRBJ2-1, with 7 bases lining up with TRBD2. The CDR3 consists of 13 residues. Germline CDR1 KGHSH, CDR2 LQKENI. V shed 6 bases, J shed 6 bases, and the junction held 5 bases outside the gene matches. The CDR3 DNA is TGTGCCAGCTCGTCCGGGACTATCAATGAGCAGTTCTTC. It encodes CASSSGTINEQFF.

J is TRBJ1-5 and V is TRBV28, with a possible D match to TRBD1 (5 bases). The CDR3 contains 18 residues. Germline V lookup: CDR1 MDHEN, CDR2 SYDVKM. The V end lost 1 base, the J end lost 5 bases, and 21 bases lay between the germline ends. CDR3 region: CASSLSPGLGSGDQPQHF. The CDR3 DNA sequence: TGTGCCAGCAGTTTATCTCCAGGGTTAGGTTCCGGTGATCAGCCCCAGCATTTT.

The chain links TRBV27 to TRBJ2-1; D ambiguous. Deletions cut 5 bases from V and 5 bases from J, with 13 bases between. This CDR3 has 14 amino acids. Germline CDR1 MNHEY, CDR2 SMNVEV (reference sequence). This CDR3 is CASSPSKWNNEQFF. CDR3 DNA: TGTGCCAGCAGTCCCTCGAAATGGAACAATGAGCAGTTCTTC.

The gene calls are TRBV4-2 and TRBJ1-4, with a weak D call TRBD1 (6 bases). Deletions cut 0 bases from V and 8 bases from J, with 19 bases between. The CDR3 totals 17 residues. Germline V lookup: CDR1 LGHNA, CDR2 YNFKEQ. CDR3 sequence reads: CASSQDAAQGQGEKLFF. The CDR3 nucleotides read TGTGCCAGCAGCCAAGATGCGGCCCAGGGGCAGGGGGAAAAACTGTTTTTT.